Shown below are 3 T cell receptor beta chains from a single sample sequenced in a study of blood T cell repertoires in COVID-19. Data came from immunoSEQ multiplex PCR; TCRdb stores just in-frame clones and leaves some out. Among 26,000 or so clones listed, 92% were seen once. Sequenced material: peripheral blood. The source of these receptors is a human donor in a cohort sampled during active COVID-19.

Turning to this clone: The junction and the germline gene differ at one end; a read error may be behind it. This rearrangement joins TRBV10-3 to TRBJ1-1; a possible D gene is TRBD1 (6 bases). CDR1 and CDR2 (germline): ENHRY, SYGVKD. CDR3 length: 17 amino acids. In DNA, the CDR3 is TGTGCCATCAGTGAGTCCGGACAGATGAGGATGAACGCTGAAGCTTTCTTT. Translation: CAISESGQMRMNAEAFF.

The chain joins TRBV6-5 to TRBJ1-3; D might be TRBD1 (5 bases). The CDR3 runs 15 residues. Germline V lookup: CDR1 MNHEY, CDR2 SVGAGI. V lost 8 bases and J 0 bases, leaving 14 bases between the germline ends. The CDR3, as DNA: TGTGCCAGCCGACAGAGGACGCTCTCTGGAAACACCATATATTTT. Translating it yields CASRQRTLSGNTIYF.

This chain joins TRBV7-9 and TRBJ2-7, with 8 bases that match TRBD1. Trimming took 1 base from V and 11 from J; bases not matched to a gene: 4. CDR3 size: 12 residues. Germline V gene sequence: CDR1 SEHNR, CDR2 FQNEAQ (reference sequence). CDR3 sequence reads: CASSLDDRGKYV. The CDR3 coding sequence is TGTGCCAGCAGCTTAGACGACAGGGGCAAGTACGTC.